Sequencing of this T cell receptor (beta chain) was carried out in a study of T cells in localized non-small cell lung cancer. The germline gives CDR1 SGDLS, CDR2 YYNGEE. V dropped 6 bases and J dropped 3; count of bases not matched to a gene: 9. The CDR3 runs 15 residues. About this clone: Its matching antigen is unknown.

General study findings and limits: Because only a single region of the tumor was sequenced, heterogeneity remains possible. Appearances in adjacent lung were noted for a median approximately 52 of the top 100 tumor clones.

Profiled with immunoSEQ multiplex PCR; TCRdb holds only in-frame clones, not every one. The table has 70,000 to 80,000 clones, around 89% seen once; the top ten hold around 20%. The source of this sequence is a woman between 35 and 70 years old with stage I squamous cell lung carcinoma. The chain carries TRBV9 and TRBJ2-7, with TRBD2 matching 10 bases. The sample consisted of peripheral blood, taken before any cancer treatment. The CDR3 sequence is CASTRDLAGGYEQYF. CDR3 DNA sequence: TGTGCCAGCACGCGCGACTTAGCGGGGGGCTACGAGCAGTACTTC.